What follows are 4 T cell receptor beta chains derived from one specimen sequenced in a study of human T cells and chemical hapten exposure. Time point of the sample: healthy volunteer bleed at 6 weeks. Total RNA extraction was carried out from unfractionated whole blood. TCRdb analysed the RACE reads with MiXCR anew, one entry per CDR3 protein. The repertoire has around 35,000 distinct CDR3 sequences, approximately 5.5% of them found once; the top ten carry roughly 13%. The sequencing input was whole blood. Receptor source: a human donor in good health. Some clones in this sample may be carry-over from other donors' samples.

The sample holds many counts of this clonotype. The CDR3 loop reads CASRQPGVGSDTQYF. CDR3 DNA sequence: TGTGCCAGCAGGCAGCCTGGTGTAGGGTCAGATACGCAGTATTTT. V is TRBV28 and J is TRBJ2-3; D not resolved. V was cut by 6 bases and J by 4 bases, with 17 bases left in between. This CDR3 has 15 amino acids. The germline V gene encodes CDR1 MDHEN and CDR2 SYDVKM.

This clonotype appeared a few times. The V and J genes are TRBV19 and TRBJ1-6; TRBD1 matches 8 bases. CDR1 LNHDA and CDR2 SQIVND come from the germline V gene (reference sequence). The length of the CDR3 is 14 residues. The V and J ends lost 5 bases and 7 bases, in that order; junction bases with no gene match: 4. The CDR3 region is CASSGQGGNSPLHF. In DNA, the CDR3 is TGTGCCAGTAGTGGACAGGGTGGCAATTCACCCCTCCACTTT.

The V gene is TRBV18, the J gene TRBJ1-3; D perhaps matches TRBD1 (5 bases). The CDR3 contains 17 residues. The V gene's germline CDR1 is KGHSH and CDR2 LQKENI. V lost 4 bases and J lost 3, with 19 bases in between. CDR3 loop: CASSLSMGQILGNTIYF. The CDR3 nucleotides read TGTGCCAGCTCACTAAGTATGGGGCAGATCCTTGGAAACACCATATATTTT.

This clonotype has at least ten counts. The chain is built from TRBV20-1 and TRBJ2-7; 12 bases are a match to TRBD2. The CDR3 sequence is 16 residues long. Germline V lookup: CDR1 DFQATT, CDR2 SNEGSKA (reference sequence). V lost 6 bases to trimming and J lost 3 bases; unmatched junction nucleotides: 12. CDR3 in DNA: TGCAGTGCCTGGACTAGCGGGGTGGTAGGTGGCTACGAGCAGTACTTC. It translates to CSAWTSGVVGGYEQYF.